These 30 T cell receptor beta chains originate from one sample sequenced in a study of T cells in Graves' hyperthyroidism and ophthalmopathy. TCR beta CDR3 sequences were amplified from RNA transcripts. The HTBI primer set drove a first-round RT-PCR of the TCR CDR3. Each CDR3 protein gets one entry after TCRdb re-called the multiplex PCR reads with MiXCR. The profile shows roughly 500,000 distinct CDR3 sequences, 40% to 50% of them singletons. Sequenced material: peripheral blood or thyroid tissue (not recorded which). All receptors come from an adult woman with Graves' disease, either hyperthyroidism or ophthalmopathy (not recorded which).

The chain recombines TRBV29-1 with TRBJ2-5, with 8 bases identical to TRBD1. Germline loops: CDR1 SQVTM, CDR2 ANQGSEA. The CDR3 is 15 amino acids. The V and J ends lost 5 bases and 4 bases, in that order; junction bases with no gene match: 12. CDR3 residues: CSVSTGDNYLETQYF. CDR3 nucleotide sequence: TGCAGCGTTTCGACAGGGGACAACTATTTAGAGACCCAGTACTTC.

V is TRBV29-1 and J is TRBJ1-3; D not resolved. Germline CDR1 reads SQVTM; CDR2 reads ANQGSEA. The CDR3 extends over 15 amino acids. Trimming took off 0 bases at V and 2 bases at J, with 11 bases between the two ends. CDR3 in DNA: TGCAGCGTTGAAGATGGGTCAGTAGCTGGAAACACCATATATTTT. It specifies CSVEDGSVAGNTIYF.

This clonotype appeared many times. The chain uses TRBV10-3 and TRBJ2-7, with 10 bases fitting TRBD2. Germline V lookup: CDR1 ENHRY, CDR2 SYGVKD. The CDR3 runs to 18 residues. Trimming cost V 3 bases and J 3 bases; bases outside gene matches: 14. CDR3 protein: CAISDLKREGLLVYEQYF. CDR3 coding DNA: TGTGCCATCAGTGATCTGAAGCGGGAGGGGTTGTTGGTCTACGAGCAGTACTTC.

The chain recombines TRBV9 with TRBJ1-2; no firm D call. V was pared by 7 bases and J by 7 bases, with 20 bases between. The CDR3 totals 14 residues. From germline, CDR1 is SGDLS and CDR2 YYNGEE. The CDR3 DNA sequence: TGTGCCAGCTCTACCAGTGGGAACTCGGGTGGCTACACCTTC. Its protein is CASSTSGNSGGYTF.

The V gene is TRBV9, the J gene TRBJ1-3, with no clear D. Per germline, CDR1 SGDLS and CDR2 YYNGEE. CDR3 length equals 14 residues. Trimming took off 0 bases at V and 8 bases at J, with 12 bases between the two ends. CDR3 protein: CASSVGGNGYTIYF. CDR3 sequence (DNA): TGTGCCAGCAGCGTAGGAGGGAATGGCTACACCATATATTTT.

This rearrangement joins TRBV6-5 to TRBJ1-2, with 7 bases aligning to TRBD1. The V segment lost 1 base and the J segment 0 bases; nucleotides outside the gene matches: 2. This CDR3 contains 15 residues. Germline values: CDR1 MNHEY, CDR2 SVGAGI. The CDR3 loop reads CASSYFTGANYGYTF. The CDR3 DNA reads as TGTGCCAGCAGTTACTTTACAGGGGCTAACTATGGCTACACCTTC.

The table lists this clonotype with many counts. V usage is TRBV29-1 and J usage is TRBJ1-1; TRBD1 agrees at 7 bases. The CDR3 contains 14 residues. Losses at the gene ends were 6 bases for V and 4 bases for J; bases not matched to a gene: 11. The germline CDR1 and CDR2 sequences are SQVTM and ANQGSEA. In nucleotides, the CDR3 is TGCAGCGTCTTCAGGGGGGCCACGAGCACTGAAGCTTTCTTT. This gives the protein CSVFRGATSTEAFF. Full variable domain (rest looked up from reference TRBV29-1 and TRBJ1-1): SAVISQKPSRDICQRGTSLTIQCQVDSQVTMMFWYRQQPGQSLTLIATANQGSEATYESGFVIDKFPISRPNLTFSTLTVSNMSPEDSSIYLCSVFRGATSTEAFFGQGTRLTVV.

The chain uses TRBV12-3 or TRBV12-4 and TRBJ1-5; a weak D match, TRBD1 (6 bases). V was shortened by 6 bases and J by 11 bases, with 17 bases between the two germline ends. This CDR3 contains 13 residues. CDR3 loop: CASSQDRGETQHF. The DNA of the CDR3 is TGTGCCAGCAGCCAGGACAGAGGGGAGACCCAGCATTTT.

This clonotype was counted many times. The V gene is TRBV28, the J gene TRBJ1-2; TRBD1 is a possible D gene (6 bases). The V gene lost 5 bases and the J gene lost 4 bases, with 17 bases spanning the gap. The CDR3 has 15 amino acids. The V gene's germline CDR1 is MDHEN and CDR2 SYDVKM. DNA for the CDR3: TGTGCCAGCAGTCCCCATGAACAGGGCGGCTATGGCTACACCTTC. Translated, it gives CASSPHEQGGYGYTF.

This clonotype showed up just a few times. The chain has TRBV25-1 and TRBJ1-6; 8 nucleotides align to TRBD1. The junction had 10 bases not matched to a gene; V was cut back by 0 bases and J by 9 bases. This CDR3 region has 17 residues. Germline V CDR1 and CDR2: MGHDK, SYGVNS. CDR3 nucleotides: TGTGCCAGCAGTGAATATGGGTTTCGGGACAGGAGTTCACCCCTCCACTTT. Its translation: CASSEYGFRDRSSPLHF. Full variable domain (remainder filled in from reference TRBV25-1 and TRBJ1-6): EADIYQTPRYLVIGTGKKITLECSQTMGHDKMYWYQQDPGMELHLIHYSYGVNSTEKGDLSSESTVSRIRTEHFPLTLESARPSHTSQYLCASSEYGFRDRSSPLHFGNGTRLTVT.

The sample holds a few counts of this clonotype. The chain uses TRBV6-5 and TRBJ2-7; 7 positions match TRBD1. The CDR3 contains 14 residues. Per the germline V gene, CDR1 is MNHEY and CDR2 is SVGAGI. The J segment lost 2 bases and the V segment lost 2 bases, leaving 3 bases of the junction unmatched. CDR3 nucleotides: TGTGCCAGCAGTTACCGGGACAGTACCTACGAGCAGTACTTC. Amino acids: CASSYRDSTYEQYF.

This clonotype was recorded a few times. The V gene is TRBV5-1, the J gene TRBJ1-2; D ambiguous. Per the germline V gene, CDR1 is SGHRS and CDR2 is YFSETQ. The ends were cut back, 0 bases at V and 4 bases at J, with 7 bases in the middle. This CDR3 is 13 amino acids long. Here the CDR3 DNA reads TGCGCCAGCAGCTTGGGGCATTCCTATGGCTACACCTTC. Its protein product is CASSLGHSYGYTF.

This clonotype came up many times. This rearrangement joins TRBV29-1 to TRBJ1-2; no reliable D call. CDR1 and CDR2 from the germline V gene are SQVTM and ANQGSEA. This CDR3 contains 11 residues. The germline V and J ends were trimmed by 8 bases and 7 bases, with 14 bases remaining between them. In DNA form, the CDR3 reads TGCAGCACATTCTCCGCGGCTGGCTACACCTTC. Its translation: CSTFSAAGYTF.

V and J are TRBV2 and TRBJ1-2, with D perhaps matching TRBD1 (5 bases). The CDR3 runs to 11 residues. V was clipped by 3 bases and J by 10 bases, with 9 bases between them. CDR1 is SNHLY and CDR2 is FYNNEI in the germline V gene. In DNA form, the CDR3 reads TGTGCCAGCAGTGATTGGGGGGACTACACCTTC. Protein product: CASSDWGDYTF.

The chain links TRBV29-1 to TRBJ1-1; D uncertain. The germline V gene has CDR1 SQVTM and CDR2 ANQGSEA. The CDR3 consists of 13 residues. CDR3 residues: CRRSGGFGTEAFF. CDR3 in DNA: TGCAGACGAAGCGGAGGATTTGGCACTGAAGCTTTCTTT.

The rearrangement links TRBV19 to TRBJ1-1; D uncertain. V was cut by 2 bases and J by 0 bases, with 13 bases left in between. The CDR3 runs to 16 residues. CDR1 is LNHDA and CDR2 is SQIVND in the germline V gene (reference sequence). CDR3 in amino acids: CASSITPRAMNTEAFF. The CDR3 coding sequence is TGTGCCAGTAGTATAACTCCTAGAGCCATGAACACTGAAGCTTTCTTT.

The rearrangement joins TRBV10-3 to TRBJ2-7; 9 nucleotides match TRBD2. The CDR3 runs 16 residues. The V gene's germline CDR1 is ENHRY and CDR2 SYGVKD. The trim removed 3 bases at V and 0 bases at J, leaving 6 bases unmatched. The CDR3 DNA reads as TGTGCCATCAGTGACTTAGGACTAGCGAGCTCCTACGAGCAGTACTTC. Translation gives CAISDLGLASSYEQYF.

The table lists this clonotype with a few counts. The genes are TRBV7-9 and TRBJ2-5, with 7 bases lining up with TRBD2. The V gene's germline CDR1 is SEHNR and CDR2 FQNEAQ (reference sequence). After removal of 4 bases from V and 4 bases from J, the junction contained 6 bases not matched to a gene. This CDR3 is built from 14 residues. CDR3: CASSSRTSLETQYF. The CDR3 DNA follows: TGTGCCAGCAGCTCCAGGACTAGTCTAGAGACCCAGTACTTC.

The V and J genes are TRBV19 and TRBJ2-7; 7 nucleotides line up with TRBD1. V dropped 6 bases and J dropped 2; count of bases not matched to a gene: 4. Germline V gene data show CDR1 as LNHDA and CDR2 as SQIVND (reference sequence). The CDR3 has 13 amino acids. The CDR3 DNA follows: TGTGCCAGTAGAAAGGGACAGACCTACGAGCAGTACTTC. This codes for CASRKGQTYEQYF.

The rearrangement links TRBV24-1 to TRBJ1-2; TRBD1 is a possible D gene (5 bases). Germline assignment: CDR1 KGHDR and CDR2 SFDVKD. The CDR3 is 16 residues long. V lost 11 bases and J 6 bases, leaving 27 bases between the germline ends. As DNA, the CDR3 is TGTGCCAGCTCACCACGAGCCGATCAGGGAACCCATGGCTACACCTTC. This codes for CASSPRADQGTHGYTF.

The genes are TRBV2 and TRBJ2-7; D unresolved. Trimming left V 3 bases short and J 4 bases short, with 7 bases between. Germline loops: CDR1 SNHLY, CDR2 FYNNEI. The CDR3 sequence is 12 residues long. The CDR3 DNA follows: TGTGCCAGCAGTGAGCTAGTGTACGAGCAGTACTTC. It yields the protein CASSELVYEQYF. The full variable domain, completed using reference TRBV2 and TRBJ2-7, is EPEVTQTPSHQVTQMGQEVILRCVPISNHLYFYWYRQILGQKVEFLVSFYNNEISEKSEIFDDQFSVERPDGSNFTLKIRSTKLEDSAMYFCASSELVYEQYFGPGTRLTVT.

The chain joins TRBV2 to TRBJ2-3; D perhaps matches TRBD1 (6 bases). V was pared by 8 bases and J by 4 bases, with 10 bases between. Germline CDR1 is SNHLY and CDR2 is FYNNEI. CDR3 length: 12 amino acids. CDR3 region: CASAGVPDTQYF. CDR3 DNA sequence: TGTGCCAGCGCAGGGGTTCCAGATACGCAGTATTTT.

This clonotype was counted many times. The chain joins TRBV6-5 to TRBJ1-4; D might be TRBD1 (6 bases). Germline values: CDR1 MNHEY, CDR2 SVGAGI. CDR3 size: 16 residues. V gave up 7 bases and J gave up 8 bases, with 23 bases separating them. The CDR3 DNA reads as TGTGCCAGCACTTTACGGGGGCCAGGGCACCGCGAAAAACTGTTTTTT. Protein sequence: CASTLRGPGHREKLFF.

This clonotype was detected a few times. The chain carries TRBV7-9 and TRBJ2-1; 9 bases map to TRBD2. The germline V gene has CDR1 SEHNR and CDR2 FQNEAQ (reference sequence). This CDR3 has 15 residues. The V and J ends lost 5 bases and 4 bases, in that order; junction bases with no gene match: 6. Here the CDR3 reads CASSQIAGAYNEQFF. CDR3 nucleotide sequence: TGTGCCAGCAGCCAGATAGCGGGAGCTTACAATGAGCAGTTCTTC.

On this clonotype: Without the conserved terminal phenylalanine or tryptophan, this CDR3 likely stems from a read error. Because the CDR3's place on the DNA is in doubt, the DNA is left out and the CDR3 is given as listed by TCRdb. CDR3 sequence reads: CASSGTSRGP. The chain joins TRBV6-6 to TRBJ2-7. The CDR3 region is 10 residues in length, termini included. Germline V gene data show CDR1 as MNHNY and CDR2 as SVGAGI (reference sequence).

This rearrangement joins TRBV29-1 to TRBJ2-7; 7 positions agree with TRBD1. CDR3 size: 14 residues. With 5 bases clipped from V and 2 bases from J, the junction kept 9 bases outside the gene matches. The germline gives CDR1 SQVTM, CDR2 ANQGSEA. CDR3 nucleotide sequence: TGCAGCGTTTGGGGAGAGGGACAGCCCTACGAGCAGTACTTC. Amino acids: CSVWGEGQPYEQYF.

This clonotype appeared a few times. The chain carries TRBV6-1 and TRBJ1-1; D call uncertain. There are 13 residues in the CDR3. The V gene lost 6 bases and the J gene lost 2 bases, with 10 bases spanning the gap. Looked up from germline, CDR1 is MNHNS and CDR2 is SASEGT. CDR3 in amino acids: CASRLHGNTEAFF. As DNA, the CDR3 is TGTGCCAGCAGATTGCATGGAAACACTGAAGCTTTCTTT.

This rearrangement joins TRBV28 to TRBJ2-5, with 8 bases fitting TRBD1. Germline loops: CDR1 MDHEN, CDR2 SYDVKM. The CDR3 has 15 amino acids. V trimming: 4 bases; J trimming: 5 bases; junction bases outside the gene matches: 9. The CDR3, as DNA: TGTGCCAGCAGTTCGACAGGGGTAACGATGGAGACCCAGTACTTC. Translated: CASSSTGVTMETQYF. Filled out from reference TRBV28 and TRBJ2-5, the complete variable domain reads DVKVTQSSRYLVKRTGEKVFLECVQDMDHENMFWYRQDPGLGLRLIYFSYDVKMKEKGDIPEGYSVSREKKERFSLILESASTNQTSMYLCASSSTGVTMETQYFGPGTRLLVL.

The chain employs TRBV7-2 and TRBJ2-5, with D unresolved. The V and J ends lost 3 bases and 3 bases respectively, with 14 bases between them. The CDR3 consists of 15 residues. Germline V lookup: CDR1 SGHTA, CDR2 FQGNSA. The CDR3 DNA reads as TGTGCCAGCAGCTTTGTGAACAGCCCGAAAGAGACCCAGTACTTC. Amino acid sequence: CASSFVNSPKETQYF.

Many counts were recorded for this clonotype. The rearrangement links TRBV7-3 to TRBJ2-7; D assignment may be TRBD1 or TRBD2 (6 bases each). V was shortened by 9 bases and J by 2 bases, with 14 bases between the two germline ends. Per germline, CDR1 SGHTA and CDR2 FQGTGA. The CDR3 covers 13 residues. The CDR3 protein is CARGGTPTYEQYF. As DNA, the CDR3 is TGTGCCAGGGGCGGGACACCGACCTACGAGCAGTACTTC.